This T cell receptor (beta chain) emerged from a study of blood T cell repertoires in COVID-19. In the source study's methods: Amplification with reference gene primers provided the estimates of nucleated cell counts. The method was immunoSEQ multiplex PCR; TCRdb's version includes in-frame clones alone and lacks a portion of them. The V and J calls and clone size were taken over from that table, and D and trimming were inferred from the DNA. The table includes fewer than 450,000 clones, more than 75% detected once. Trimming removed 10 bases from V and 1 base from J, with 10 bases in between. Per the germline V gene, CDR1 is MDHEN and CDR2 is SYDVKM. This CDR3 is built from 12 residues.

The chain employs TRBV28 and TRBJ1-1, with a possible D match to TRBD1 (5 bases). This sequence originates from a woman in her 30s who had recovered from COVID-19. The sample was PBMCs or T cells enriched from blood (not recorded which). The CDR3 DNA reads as TGTGCCACCAAGACAGAGAACACTGAAGCTTTCTTT. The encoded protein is CATKTENTEAFF.